This T cell receptor beta chain appears in the sequencing data of a study of OX40 agonist ivuxolimab in advanced cancers. The wider study: Every patient in dose escalation had hepatocellular carcinoma, melanoma, renal cell or head and neck cancer.

Blood samples were obtained at baseline, cycle 4 day 1, and cycle 7 day 1. CDR1 is MDHEN and CDR2 is SYDVKM in the germline V gene. The ends were cut back, 2 bases at V and 8 bases at J, with 6 bases in the middle. CDR3 size: 11 residues. Only in-frame clones appear in the TCRdb table, and some are missing; sequencing was by immunoSEQ multiplex PCR. This sample has roughly 15,000 clones, with around 82% found just once. The sample was CD4+ or CD8+ T cells sorted from blood, taken in a trial of the OX40 agonist ivuxolimab. The sequence was collected from an adult with an advanced solid tumor such as melanoma, head and neck, liver or kidney cancer. The rearrangement joins TRBV28 to TRBJ1-2; D not resolved. CDR3 coding DNA: TGTGCCAGCAGTTTAACGAGAGGCTACACCTTC. It is translated as CASSLTRGYTF.